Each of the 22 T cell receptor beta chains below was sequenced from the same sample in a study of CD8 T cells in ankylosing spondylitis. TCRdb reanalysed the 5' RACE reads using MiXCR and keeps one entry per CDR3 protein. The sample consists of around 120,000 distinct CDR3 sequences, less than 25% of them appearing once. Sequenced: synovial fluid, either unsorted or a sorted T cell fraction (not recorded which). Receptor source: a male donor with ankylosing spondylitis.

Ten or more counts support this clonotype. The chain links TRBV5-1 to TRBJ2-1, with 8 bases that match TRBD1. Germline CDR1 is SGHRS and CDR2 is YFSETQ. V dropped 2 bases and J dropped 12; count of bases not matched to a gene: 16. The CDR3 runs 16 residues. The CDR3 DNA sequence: TGCGCCAGCAGCTTAGGGGGGACAGGAGCGTCTTATGGGCAGTTCTTC. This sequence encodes CASSLGGTGASYGQFF.

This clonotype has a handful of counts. CDR3 in DNA: TGTGCCAGCAGTTATCAGGGGGGATACCGTGATACGCAGTATTTT. As protein: CASSYQGGYRDTQYF. V is TRBV7-9 and J is TRBJ2-3; perhaps TRBD1 as D (7 bases). Germline values: CDR1 SEHNR, CDR2 FQNEAQ (reference sequence). The ends were cut back, 6 bases at V and 6 bases at J, with 19 bases in the middle. The CDR3 runs to 15 residues.

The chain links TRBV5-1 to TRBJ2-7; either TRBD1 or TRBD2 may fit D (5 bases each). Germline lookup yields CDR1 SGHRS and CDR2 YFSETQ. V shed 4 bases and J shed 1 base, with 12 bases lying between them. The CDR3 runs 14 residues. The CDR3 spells CASSTTGGSYEQYF. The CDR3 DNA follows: TGCGCCAGCAGCACCACTGGGGGTTCCTACGAGCAGTACTTC.

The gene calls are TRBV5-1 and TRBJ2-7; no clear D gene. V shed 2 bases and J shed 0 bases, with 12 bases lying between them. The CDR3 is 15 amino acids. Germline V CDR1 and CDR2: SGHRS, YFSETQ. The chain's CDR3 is CASSLLTVSSYEQYF. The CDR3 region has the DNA TGCGCCAGCAGCTTATTGACGGTGAGCTCCTACGAGCAGTACTTC.

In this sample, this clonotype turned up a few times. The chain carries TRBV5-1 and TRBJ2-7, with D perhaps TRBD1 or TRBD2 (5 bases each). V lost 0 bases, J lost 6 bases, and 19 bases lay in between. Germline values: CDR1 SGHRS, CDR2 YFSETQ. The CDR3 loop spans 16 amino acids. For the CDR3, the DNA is TGCGCCAGCAGCTTGGAAGGCCCGGGGCGAGAAACCGAGCAGTACTTC. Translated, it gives CASSLEGPGRETEQYF. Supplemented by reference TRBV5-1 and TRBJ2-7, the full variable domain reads KAGVTQTPRYLIKTRGQQVTLSCSPISGHRSVSWYQQTPGQGLQFLFEYFSETQRNKGNFPGRFSGRQFSNSRSEMNVSTLELGDSALYLCASSLEGPGRETEQYFGPGTRLTVT.

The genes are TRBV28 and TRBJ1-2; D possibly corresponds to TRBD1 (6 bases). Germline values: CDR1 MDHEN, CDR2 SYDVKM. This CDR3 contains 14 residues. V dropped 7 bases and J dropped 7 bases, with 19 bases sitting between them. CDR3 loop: CASIAPSGAGGYTF. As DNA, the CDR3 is TGTGCCAGCATCGCCCCCTCAGGGGCCGGTGGCTACACCTTC.

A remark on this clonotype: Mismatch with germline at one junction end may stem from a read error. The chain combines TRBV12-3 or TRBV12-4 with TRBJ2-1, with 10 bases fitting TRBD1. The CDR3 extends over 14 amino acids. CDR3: CASSTGQGYSEQFF. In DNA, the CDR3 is TGTGCCAGCAGTACGGGACAGGGGTACAGTGAGCAGTTCTTC.

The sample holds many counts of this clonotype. CDR3 DNA sequence: TGTGCCACCACAGGAGGGCAGGGCGGGGAGCTGTTTTTT. Its translation: CATTGGQGGELFF. This sequence joins TRBV10-3 and TRBJ2-2; a weak D match, TRBD2 (6 bases). V lost 10 bases to trimming and J lost 7 bases, with 16 bases between them. In germline, CDR1 is ENHRY, CDR2 SYGVKD. This CDR3 has 13 residues.

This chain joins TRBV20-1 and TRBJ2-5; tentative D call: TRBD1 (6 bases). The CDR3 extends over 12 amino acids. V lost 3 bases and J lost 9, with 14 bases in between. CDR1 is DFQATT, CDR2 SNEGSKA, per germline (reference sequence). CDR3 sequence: CSASWDKRAQYF. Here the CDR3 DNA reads TGCAGTGCTAGTTGGGACAAGAGAGCCCAGTACTTC.

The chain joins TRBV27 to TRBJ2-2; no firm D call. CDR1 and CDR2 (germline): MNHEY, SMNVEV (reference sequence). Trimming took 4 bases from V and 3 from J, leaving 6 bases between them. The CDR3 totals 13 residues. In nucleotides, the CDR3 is TGTGCCAGCAGTTCCCTAGACACCGGGGAGCTGTTTTTT. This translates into CASSSLDTGELFF.

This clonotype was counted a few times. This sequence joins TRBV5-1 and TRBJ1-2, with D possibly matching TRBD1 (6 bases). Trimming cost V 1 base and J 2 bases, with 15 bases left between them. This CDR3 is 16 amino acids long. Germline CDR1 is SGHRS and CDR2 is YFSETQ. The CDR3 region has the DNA TGCGCCAGCAGCTTGCAGGGCGTACAGGGCAACTATGGCTACACCTTC. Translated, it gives CASSLQGVQGNYGYTF. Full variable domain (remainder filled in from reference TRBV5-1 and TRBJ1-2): KAGVTQTPRYLIKTRGQQVTLSCSPISGHRSVSWYQQTPGQGLQFLFEYFSETQRNKGNFPGRFSGRQFSNSRSEMNVSTLELGDSALYLCASSLQGVQGNYGYTFGSGTRLTVV.

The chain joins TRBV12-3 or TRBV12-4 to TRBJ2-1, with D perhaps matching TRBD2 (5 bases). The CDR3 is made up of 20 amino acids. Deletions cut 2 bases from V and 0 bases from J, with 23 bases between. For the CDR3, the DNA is TGTGCCAGCAGTTTAAGAGCGAAAACCCCGGGGTTCCACTCCTACAATGAGCAGTTCTTC. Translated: CASSLRAKTPGFHSYNEQFF.

The CDR3 DNA reads as TGCGCCAGCAGCTTAACCGGGACTAGCGTTGCTAGCACAGATACGCAGTATTTT. This sequence encodes CASSLTGTSVASTDTQYF. The chain couples TRBV5-1 to TRBJ2-3; 10 bases line up with TRBD2. From germline, CDR1 is SGHRS and CDR2 YFSETQ. The trim removed 2 bases at V and 0 bases at J, leaving 9 bases unmatched. The CDR3 sequence is 18 residues long.

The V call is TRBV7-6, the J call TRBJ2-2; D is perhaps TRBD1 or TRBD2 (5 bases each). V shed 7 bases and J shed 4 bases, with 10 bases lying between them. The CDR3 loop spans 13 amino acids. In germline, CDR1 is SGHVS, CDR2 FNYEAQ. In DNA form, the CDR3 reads TGTGCCAGCAAATCAGGGACCACCGGGGAGCTGTTTTTT. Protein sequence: CASKSGTTGELFF. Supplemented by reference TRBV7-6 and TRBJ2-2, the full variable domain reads GAGVSQSPRYKVTKRGQDVALRCDPISGHVSLYWYRQALGQGPEFLTYFNYEAQQDKSGLPNDRFSAERPEGSISTLTIQRTEQRDSAMYRCASKSGTTGELFFGEGSRLTVL.

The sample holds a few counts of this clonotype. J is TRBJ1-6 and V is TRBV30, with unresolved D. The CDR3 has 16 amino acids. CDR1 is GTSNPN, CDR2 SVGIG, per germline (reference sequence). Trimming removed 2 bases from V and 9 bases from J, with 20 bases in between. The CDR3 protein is CAWSFPMTSRRSPLHF. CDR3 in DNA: TGTGCCTGGAGTTTCCCAATGACAAGTCGGCGTTCACCCCTCCACTTT.

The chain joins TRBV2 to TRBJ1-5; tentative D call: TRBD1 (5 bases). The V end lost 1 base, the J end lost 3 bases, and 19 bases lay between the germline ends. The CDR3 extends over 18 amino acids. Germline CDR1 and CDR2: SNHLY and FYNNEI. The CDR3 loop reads CASSEEALGTLYNQPQHF. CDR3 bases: TGTGCCAGCAGTGAAGAAGCGTTAGGGACCCTTTACAATCAGCCCCAGCATTTT.

CDR3 loop: CASSLAGYQETQYF. The CDR3 region has the DNA TGTGCCAGCAGCTTGGCCGGGTACCAAGAGACCCAGTACTTC. The V call is TRBV5-6, the J call TRBJ2-5; D remains ambiguous. The CDR3 runs 14 residues. V lost 0 bases to trimming and J lost 0 bases, with 6 bases between them. Per germline, CDR1 SGHDT and CDR2 YYEEEE.

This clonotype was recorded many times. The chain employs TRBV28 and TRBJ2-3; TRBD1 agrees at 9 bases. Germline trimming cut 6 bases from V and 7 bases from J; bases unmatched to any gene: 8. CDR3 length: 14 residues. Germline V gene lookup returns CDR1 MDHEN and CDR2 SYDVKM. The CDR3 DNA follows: TGTGCCAGCAGGGATCCCGGGACAGGGAATACGCAGTATTTT. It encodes CASRDPGTGNTQYF.

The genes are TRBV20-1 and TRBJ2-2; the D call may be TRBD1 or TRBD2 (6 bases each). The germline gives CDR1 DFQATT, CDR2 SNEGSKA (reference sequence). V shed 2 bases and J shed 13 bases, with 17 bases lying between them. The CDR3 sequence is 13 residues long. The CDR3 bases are TGCAGTGCTAGACCACCCCCGGGGGCAGGGCTGTTTTTT. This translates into CSARPPPGAGLFF.

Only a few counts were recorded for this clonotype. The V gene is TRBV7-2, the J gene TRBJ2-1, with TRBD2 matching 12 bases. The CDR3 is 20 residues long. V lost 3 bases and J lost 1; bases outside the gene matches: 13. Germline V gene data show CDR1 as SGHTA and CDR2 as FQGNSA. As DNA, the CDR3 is TGTGCCAGCAGCTTGGCCTCTAGCGGGAGGGCCTGGGGATCCTACAATGAGCAGTTCTTC. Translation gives CASSLASSGRAWGSYNEQFF.

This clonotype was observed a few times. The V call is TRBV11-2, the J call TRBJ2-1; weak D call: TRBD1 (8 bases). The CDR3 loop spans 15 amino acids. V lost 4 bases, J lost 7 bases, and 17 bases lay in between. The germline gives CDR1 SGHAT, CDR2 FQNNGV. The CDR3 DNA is TGTGCCAGCAGCTCAGGGGGCGGGAGTGGTAATGAGCAGTTCTTC. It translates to CASSSGGGSGNEQFF.

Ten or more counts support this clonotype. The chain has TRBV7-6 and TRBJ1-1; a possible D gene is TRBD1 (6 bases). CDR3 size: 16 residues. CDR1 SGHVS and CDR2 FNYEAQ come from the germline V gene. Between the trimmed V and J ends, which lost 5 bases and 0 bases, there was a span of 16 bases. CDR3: CASSPILGGLNTEAFF. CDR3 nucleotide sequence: TGTGCCAGCAGCCCAATCCTAGGGGGTCTGAACACTGAAGCTTTCTTT. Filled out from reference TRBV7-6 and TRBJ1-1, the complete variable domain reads GAGVSQSPRYKVTKRGQDVALRCDPISGHVSLYWYRQALGQGPEFLTYFNYEAQQDKSGLPNDRFSAERPEGSISTLTIQRTEQRDSAMYRCASSPILGGLNTEAFFGQGTRLTVV.